This T cell receptor beta chain derives from a study of blood T cell repertoires in COVID-19. Across the whole study: PBMCs, B-cell-depleted T cells, or T cells provided the cDNA or gDNA that made up the material.

V trimming: 6 bases; J trimming: 5 bases; junction bases outside the gene matches: 12. Germline CDR1 MNHEY, CDR2 SMNVEV (reference sequence). The length of the CDR3 is 15 residues. Data came from immunoSEQ multiplex PCR; TCRdb stores just in-frame clones and leaves some out. The profile covers 85,000 to 120,000 clones, with about 91% appearing a single time and 4.2% taken by the ten largest. This sequence joins TRBV27 and TRBJ2-5; 7 bases are shared with TRBD1. Sequencing used peripheral blood. This receptor was obtained from a man aged 18 to 30 with acute or convalescent COVID-19. The chain's CDR3 is CASSPRGTVKETQYF. Written as DNA, the CDR3 is TGTGCCAGCAGCCCCAGGGGGACAGTTAAGGAGACCCAGTACTTC.